This TCR beta chain was captured in a study of cytomegalovirus exposure and HLA in healthy donors. It was with 60 Vbeta and 13 Jbeta primers that the PCR ran. Clones were sequenced by immunoSEQ multiplex PCR, and TCRdb holds only the in-frame ones, with some missing. The sample has 250,000 to 350,000 clones, 80% to 90% seen once. The receptor was isolated from a man aged 40-55 years in good health and CMV-seropositive. The sample was PBMCs.

The CDR3 sequence: CASSHGTGGPYEQYF. The CDR3 nucleotides are TGTGCCAGTAGCCACGGGACAGGGGGCCCTTACGAGCAGTACTTC. V usage is TRBV19 and J usage is TRBJ2-7; 12 bases are a match to TRBD1. The CDR3 has 15 amino acids. V gave up 6 bases and J gave up 4 bases; unmatched junction bases: 7. Germline values: CDR1 LNHDA, CDR2 SQIVND (reference sequence).